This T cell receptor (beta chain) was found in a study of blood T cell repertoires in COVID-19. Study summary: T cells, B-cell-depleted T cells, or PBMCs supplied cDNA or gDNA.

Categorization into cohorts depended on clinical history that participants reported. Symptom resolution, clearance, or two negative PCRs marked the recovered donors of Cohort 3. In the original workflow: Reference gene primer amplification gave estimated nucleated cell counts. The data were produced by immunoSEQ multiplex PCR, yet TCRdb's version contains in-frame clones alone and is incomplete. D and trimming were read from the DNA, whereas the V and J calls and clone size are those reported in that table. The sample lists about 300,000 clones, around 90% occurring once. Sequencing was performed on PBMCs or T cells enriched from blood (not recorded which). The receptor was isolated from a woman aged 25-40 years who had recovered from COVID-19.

CDR3 protein: CASSPPPDRGDEQYF. The CDR3 coding sequence is TGTGCCAGCAGTCCTCCCCCGGACAGGGGGGACGAGCAGTACTTC. The chain recombines TRBV6-6 with TRBJ2-7, with 10 bases identical to TRBD1. CDR1 is MNHNY, CDR2 SVGAGI, per germline (reference sequence). The J segment lost 5 bases and the V segment lost 5 bases, leaving 9 bases of the junction unmatched. The CDR3 length is 15 residues.